This TCR beta chain originates from a study of Japanese encephalitis immunity and Zika vaccine responses (dated by TCRdb to about 2021). Some background on the complete study: Each included participant got alum-adjuvanted ZPIV three times, at weeks 0, 4 and 28, with every dose being 5.0 ug. Two to three months ahead of the first ZPIV dose, about a dozen participants were given JEV vaccine (IXIARO) as a two-dose regimen with the doses 28 days apart. One dose of YFV vaccine (YF-VAX) was administered before ZPIV to around 12 participants, and fewer than ten participants were flavivirus-naive. More than five representative participants from each pre-vaccination group were selected for TCR sequencing, using samples from week 0 (after pre-vaccination and before ZPIV) and week 52. TCR repertoires from a few flavivirus-naive individuals were additionally analyzed at weeks 2, 6 and 52 after the start of ZPIV vaccination. For stimulation, either ZIKV structural-protein peptide pools divided into flavivirus-conserved and non-conserved sets were used, or JEV or YFV peptides matching the pre-vaccination. The ZIKV peptides, 15-mers that overlapped by 11 residues, were chosen for containing NetMHCpan/NetMHCII-predicted epitopes with affinity below 50 nM. The study tested whether CD4 T cell responses to the Zika vaccine were shaped by prior Japanese encephalitis virus (JEV) or yellow fever virus (YFV) vaccination.

CDR1 and CDR2 are read off the germline V gene (reference sequence) as MNHNY and SVGAGI. The junction carries 9 bases between V and J, which are trimmed by 7 bases and 2 bases respectively. Counted from cysteine to phenylalanine, this CDR3 has 12 amino acids. This entry keeps only the CDR3 DNA: 36 bases, framed from base 1. PBMCs were labeled with CellTrace CFSE and cultured for 5 to 6 days in RPMI with roughly 8% human serum plus peptide pools at roughly 1 ug/mL each. Enrolled adults were healthy and were found to be seronegative for ZIKV, JEV, YFV, DENV and WNV by microneutralization screening. Samples came from a phase 1, double-blinded, randomized, placebo-controlled trial of an alum-adjuvanted Zika purified-inactivated virus (ZPIV) vaccine. Peripheral blood mononuclear cells were isolated by standard procedure and were kept frozen in liquid nitrogen until use. The library was built by means of 5' RACE. TCRbeta libraries were pooled in proportion to their sorted cell numbers before sequencing. Total RNA was extracted from the sorted cells with RNAzol RT, and cDNA was synthesized using an oligo(dT) primer and a template-switching oligo. Using Kapa HiFi, PCR amplified the TCRbeta V-CDR3-J region between a SMARTer oligo primer and a TCRbeta constant-region primer. A second PCR added Illumina adaptors and sample-specific index barcodes, with HighPrep bead cleanup and Bioanalyzer confirmation of a roughly 650 bp band. Libraries were sequenced on an Illumina MiSeq with 2x151 bp paired-end reads. Per the original workflow: Reads were demultiplexed with an in-house Java program, and TCRbeta annotations were assigned and clonotypes were counted with MiXCR. Repertoire overlap used Morisita-Horn indices from the R package vegan, with UPGMA clustering and Circos plots of recurring clonotypes. Shannon diversity and richness were each normalized to the maximum value possible given the input cell numbers, so the resulting values fell between 0 and 1. CDR3beta sequences were aligned with MUSCLE, distances were computed with SeqinR, and multidimensional scaling was plotted in R. TCRdb reworked the public reads: Q25 trimming with fastp, MiXCR clone assembly, productive beta chains retained. Rows matching on CDR3 protein sequence are summarized as one entry with the most common DNA and genes. TCRdb's processing, not the authors' own work, is the source of the V and J calls. The sample records about 270 distinct CDR3 sequences, 9.5% to 13% of which are singletons. The ten largest clones represent roughly 51% of the sample.

The full study reports these points: After ZPIV, a significant decrease in repertoire richness of CD4 T cells responding to conserved ZIKV epitopes was observed in JEV-pre-vaccinated donors. Compared with YFV-pre-vaccinated donors, JEV-pre-vaccinated donors had higher repertoire similarity across time-points and stimulations, indicating that more clonotypes were common to ZIKV and JEV stimulation. Samples clustered by participant with no similarity between individuals, suggesting no public TCRs were detected. CD8 T cell responses of very low magnitude were detected against ZIKV peptide pools and were observed in only a few individuals. The analysis covered only a subset of trial participants who had three doses and adequate samples, rather than the whole vaccinated cohort. Because there were not enough samples, the peptide pools could not be deconvoluted, which meant the specific peptides behind the cross-reactive responses went unidentified.

Relative to its sample, this clonotype is medium-sized (0.01 to 0.1%). No clone much larger than this one lies a single base away; base qualities are absent. The sequence is built from TRBV6-6 and TRBJ2-7, and possibly TRBD1, on 6 matching bases. This clonotype originated in an adult woman who received an inactivated Zika virus vaccine. Specimen: antigen-activated CD8+ T cells from blood, cultured, collected during a Zika inactivated vaccine study. The DNA sequence is given as TGTGCCAGCACTGGGGGCACCTACGAGCAGTACTTC. Its coded protein is CASTGGTYEQYF.